A selection of T cell receptor beta chains follows, all from one sample in a study of T cells in Graves' hyperthyroidism and ophthalmopathy. MiXCR was run by TCRdb on the multiplex PCR reads, yielding one entry per CDR3 protein. The sample holds about 590,000 distinct CDR3 sequences, 15% to 18% seen once. The sequenced sample was blood. These receptor sequences come from a woman aged 30 to 39 with Graves' hyperthyroidism. The CDR3 runs from the conserved cysteine through the conserved F or W. A D gene is named only where the DNA matches it firmly. The size of a clone is reported for some rows only, either as once, few or many, or as a class for expanded clones.

>TRBD2|many|TRBJ2-1|TRBV11-2
TGTGCCAGCAGCTTAGAGGGACTAGCGGGACAGAGCTCCTACAATGAGCAGTTCTTC
CASSLEGLAGQSSYNEQFF
>TRBD1|few|TRBJ2-1|TRBV6-1
TGTGCCAGCAGTTCGCCCCCGTGGGACAGGGGGAACAATGAGCAGTTCTTC
CASSSPPWDRGNNEQFF
>TRBD2|-|TRBJ2-3|TRBV4-3
TGCGCCAGCAGCCAAGTGGACGGACTAGCGGCAGATACGCAGTATTTT
CASSQVDGLAADTQYF
>TRBD2|-|TRBJ2-2|TRBV12-3/TRBV12-4
TGTGCCAGCTTCCCGGGAGTAGCGGGACCCGACGGGGAGCTGTTTTTT
CASFPGVAGPDGELFF
>-|-|TRBJ1-5|TRBV4-1
TGCGCCAGCAGCCAAGGGGTACTGGGAGCAAGGCAGCCCCAGCATTTT
CASSQGVLGARQPQHF
>TRBD1|few|TRBJ2-3|TRBV18
TGTGCCAGCTCACCCGACAGGGGAGGCGTAGCAGATACGCAGTATTTT
CASSPDRGGVADTQYF
>TRBD1|once|TRBJ1-4|TRBV5-1
TGCGCCAGCAGCGCAGACAGGGGACCCACAACTAATGAAAAACTGTTTTTT
CASSADRGPTTNEKLFF
>-|-|TRBJ2-1|TRBV7-9
TGTGCCAGCAGCCAAACAGGGTCTAGTGCCAATGAGCAGTTCTTC
CASSQTGSSANEQFF
>-|many|TRBJ1-5|TRBV10-3
TGTGCCATCAGTGGCCAGGGCCCAAATCAGCCCCAGCATTTT
CAISGQGPNQPQHF
>-|-|TRBJ1-2|TRBV20-1
TGCAGTGCTAGTTCGATGTCAGGCAACTATGGCTACACCTTC
CSASSMSGNYGYTF
>-|-|TRBJ2-6|TRBV20-1
TGCAGTGCTTACGGGTCTGGGGCCAACGTCCTGACTTTC
CSAYGSGANVLTF
>TRBD1|few|TRBJ2-7|TRBV5-5
TGTGCCACCGAGCCCGGGACAGGACCTTTCGGCGAGCAGTACTTC
CATEPGTGPFGEQYF
>-|few|TRBJ2-7|TRBV19
TGTGCCAGTAGTATTATTCTACCGGGAGCTGGGTCCCCGTACGAGCAGTACTTC
CASSIILPGAGSPYEQYF
>-|many|TRBJ2-7|TRBV20-1
TGCAGTGCTAGAGCTGGTGGTGGGGGGTCCTACGAGCAGTACTTC
CSARAGGGGSYEQYF
>TRBD1|-|TRBJ1-4|TRBV12-3/TRBV12-4
TGTGCCAGCAGTCTACAGGGGGCGCTTAATGAAAAACTGTTTTTT
CASSLQGALNEKLFF
>-|many|TRBJ2-1|TRBV30
TGTGCCTGGAACCGCCTGGAGGGCTATGAGCAGTTCTTC
CAWNRLEGYEQFF
>-|few|TRBJ1-3|TRBV7-9
TGTGCCAGCAGCCCGAACCTGGTGACGTCGGACACCATATATTTT
CASSPNLVTSDTIYF
>TRBD2|few|TRBJ2-1|TRBV6-5
TGTGCCAGCAGTTACGCTGGCGGGAGGGAGAACAATGAGCAGTTCTTC
CASSYAGGRENNEQFF
>-|many|TRBJ2-5|TRBV20-1
TGCAGTGCTCGCGCCAGCACAAACCAAGAGACCCAGTACTTC
CSARASTNQETQYF
>-|many|TRBJ2-3|TRBV28
TGTGCCAGCAGTCACGCTAACACAGATACGCAGTATTTT
CASSHANTDTQYF
>TRBD2|-|TRBJ2-2|TRBV7-8
TGTGCCAGCAGCTTACTAGCGGGCCCCGGGGAGCTGTTTTTT
CASSLLAGPGELFF
>TRBD1|many|TRBJ2-7|TRBV20-1
TGCAGTGCTAGGTGGGACAGGGGTTACGAGCAGTACTTC
CSARWDRGYEQYF
>-|many|TRBJ2-7|TRBV13
TGTGCCAGCAGCTTCGGGACGGCAGCCTACGAGCAGTACTTC
CASSFGTAAYEQYF
>TRBD2|many|TRBJ2-1|TRBV30
TGTGCCTGGAGTGGGACCGGGACTAGCGGGAGGCACTACAATGAGCAGTTCTTC
CAWSGTGTSGRHYNEQFF
>-|-|TRBJ2-2|TRBV9
TGTGCCAGCAGCCTCCGTGTGGGAGCCGGGGAGCTGTTTTTT
CASSLRVGAGELFF
>-|few|TRBJ2-1|TRBV6-2/TRBV6-3
TGCGCCAGCACACCGGGGAACGATGAGCAGTTCTTC
CASTPGNDEQFF
>-|many|TRBJ1-4|TRBV12-3/TRBV12-4
TGTGCCAGCAGACGGACAGCCGGGGGAAAACTGTTTTTT
CASRRTAGGKLFF
>-|-|TRBJ2-2|TRBV20-1
TGCAGTGCTAGAATGGACTCACCGGGCACCGGGGAGCTGTTTTTT
CSARMDSPGTGELFF
>TRBD1|many|TRBJ2-7|TRBV7-6
TGTGCCAGCAGCTTAGGACAGACAGGGCCCCACGAGCAGTACTTC
CASSLGQTGPHEQYF
>-|many|TRBJ2-1|TRBV7-2
TGTGCCAGCAGCCTTAGTATCCGAATCACCTACAATGAGCAGTTCTTC
CASSLSIRITYNEQFF
>TRBD2|many|TRBJ2-3|TRBV6-2/TRBV6-3
TGTGCCAGCAGTTACTCGACTAGCGGGCTGGGGGCCACAGATACGCAGTATTTT
CASSYSTSGLGATDTQYF
>-|many|TRBJ2-3|TRBV28
TGTGCCAGCAGTGGAGCGGCCACAGATACGCAGTATTTT
CASSGAATDTQYF
>-|few|TRBJ1-1|TRBV20-1
TGCAGTGCTAGAGTAAGACAAGAAAAAAAGGCTTTCTTT
CSARVRQEKKAFF
>-|many|TRBJ2-7|TRBV27
TGTGCCAGCAGTTCCCCCCCCGGGGGCGAGCAGTACTTC
CASSSPPGGEQYF
>-|many|TRBJ2-2|TRBV20-1
TGCAGTGCAGCAACTAGACTCCCTGGGGCCGGGGAGCTGTTTTTT
CSAATRLPGAGELFF
>TRBD2|many|TRBJ2-1|TRBV3-1
TGTGCCAGCAGCCAAGCTTTGGGGTCGGGAGGACCGGGGAGGGAGCAGTTCTTC
CASSQALGSGGPGREQFF
>TRBD2|many|TRBJ2-7|TRBV7-2
TGTGCCAGCAGCATAACTAGCGGGAGCCCCGAGCAGTACTTC
CASSITSGSPEQYF
>-|-|TRBJ2-3|TRBV9
TGTGCCAGCAGCGTAGTTCCCCTTGGGGATACGCAGTATTTT
CASSVVPLGDTQYF
>TRBD2|-|TRBJ2-7|TRBV15
TGTGCCACCAGCCGGGGACTAGCGGGATCCTACGAGCAGTACTTC
CATSRGLAGSYEQYF
>TRBD1|-|TRBJ2-7|TRBV14
TGTGCCAGCAGCCAAGTTCAGGGGGTCAACGAGCAGTACTTC
CASSQVQGVNEQYF
>-|many|TRBJ2-3|TRBV3-1
TGTGCCAGCAGCCAAGCTGGGCCTGATACGCAGTATTTT
CASSQAGPDTQYF
>-|few|TRBJ2-2|TRBV29-1
TGCAGCGTTGAAAGAACAGTGAACACCGGGGAGCTGTTTTTT
CSVERTVNTGELFF